Listed here are 20 T cell receptor beta chains from one sample, sequenced in a study of post-analysis software for immune sequencing data. General study findings and limits: Patients carried four or five TRBV segments more frequently than controls did, and TRBV5-6, TRBV5-1 and TRBV20-1 were among them.

Unique-molecular-identifier-tagged TCR beta cDNA libraries were used. TCRdb analysed the PCR reads with MiXCR anew, one entry per CDR3 protein. There are around 770,000 distinct CDR3 sequences in the sample; roughly 50% occur only once, and roughly 4.5% lies in the top ten. The antigens these receptors bind are not known. Sequencing was carried out using blood. Receptor source: a girl aged 5 to 17 with multiple sclerosis.

The CDR3 loop reads CASRRTPPEVPYEQYF. Written as DNA, the CDR3 is TGTGCCAGCAGGAGAACACCTCCCGAAGTCCCCTACGAGCAGTACTTC. The chain joins TRBV2 to TRBJ2-7; unclear D gene. CDR1 and CDR2 from the germline V gene are SNHLY and FYNNEI. Trimming took off 6 bases at V and 2 bases at J, with 20 bases between the two ends. This CDR3 region has 16 residues. The full variable domain, with the rest looked up from reference TRBV2 and TRBJ2-7, is EPEVTQTPSHQVTQMGQEVILRCVPISNHLYFYWYRQILGQKVEFLVSFYNNEISEKSEIFDDQFSVERPDGSNFTLKIRSTKLEDSAMYFCASRRTPPEVPYEQYFGPGTRLTVT.

This clonotype occurred once. The chain is built from TRBV5-1 and TRBJ2-5; D is undetermined. This CDR3 is 15 amino acids long. Trimming pared 4 bases from V and 5 bases from J, leaving 18 bases between. CDR1 is SGHRS and CDR2 is YFSETQ in the germline V gene. The chain's CDR3 is CASSPPGTGVETQYF. Written as DNA, the CDR3 is TGCGCCAGCAGCCCCCCCGGTACGGGCGTGGAGACCCAGTACTTC.

This chain joins TRBV6-6 and TRBJ2-7; 8 bases fit TRBD1. Per germline, CDR1 MNHNY and CDR2 SVGAGI (reference sequence). This CDR3 is built from 14 residues. The junction had 5 bases not matched to a gene; V was cut back by 2 bases and J by 5 bases. CDR3 residues: CASSYGTGTDEQYF. In DNA form, the CDR3 reads TGTGCCAGCAGTTACGGGACAGGAACGGACGAGCAGTACTTC.

The genes are TRBV20-1 and TRBJ1-5; D remains unclear. Trimming cost V 3 bases and J 5 bases, with 23 bases left between them. Germline assignment: CDR1 DFQATT and CDR2 SNEGSKA (reference sequence). CDR3 length equals 17 residues. The CDR3 nucleotides are TGCAGTGCTAGTGGGCTGGCAGGTCCGTGGGAGGATCAGCCCCAGCATTTT. The encoded protein is CSASGLAGPWEDQPQHF.

This clonotype was detected a few times. V is TRBV20-1 and J is TRBJ2-1; 9 nucleotides align to TRBD1. V lost 8 bases, J lost 6 bases, and 8 bases stayed unmatched. The CDR3 covers 13 residues. Germline CDR1 is DFQATT and CDR2 is SNEGSKA (reference sequence). In nucleotides, the CDR3 is TGCAGTCTGCGGGACAGGGATCCCAATGAGCAGTTCTTC. Protein: CSLRDRDPNEQFF.

This clonotype was observed a single time. The chain links TRBV5-1 to TRBJ2-1; unclear D gene. Looked up from germline, CDR1 is SGHRS and CDR2 is YFSETQ. The CDR3 runs to 15 residues. V dropped 4 bases and J dropped 8 bases, with 19 bases sitting between them. The CDR3 spells CASSRTTPPLDEQFF. CDR3 coding DNA: TGCGCCAGCAGCCGGACGACCCCACCCTTGGATGAGCAGTTCTTC.

The CDR3 protein is CASRLGVGQETQYF. As DNA, the CDR3 is TGCGCCAGCAGGCTGGGGGTTGGACAAGAGACCCAGTACTTC. The genes are TRBV5-1 and TRBJ2-5, with D tentatively TRBD1 or TRBD2 (5 bases each). Trimming stripped 5 bases from V and 2 bases from J, with 13 bases between. CDR3 size: 14 residues. CDR1 SGHRS and CDR2 YFSETQ come from the germline V gene.

The chain has TRBV5-1 and TRBJ2-1, with 14 bases that match TRBD2. Germline V gene lookup returns CDR1 SGHRS and CDR2 YFSETQ. J gave up 10 bases and V 5 bases, and 11 bases lay outside the gene matches. CDR3 size: 16 residues. The CDR3 loop reads CASSSTGTSGSGEQFF. In nucleotides, the CDR3 is TGCGCCAGCAGTTCCACCGGGACTAGCGGGAGTGGGGAGCAGTTCTTC.

In this sample, this clonotype turned up a few times. V gene TRBV19 combines with J gene TRBJ1-1, with 8 bases lining up with TRBD1. Germline V CDR1 and CDR2: LNHDA, SQIVND (reference sequence). The trim removed 5 bases at V and 3 bases at J, leaving 8 bases unmatched. The CDR3 spans 15 residues. CDR3 in amino acids: CASSVGTGLDTEAFF. CDR3 DNA sequence: TGTGCCAGTAGTGTGGGGACAGGCTTGGACACTGAAGCTTTCTTT.

Only a few counts were recorded for this clonotype. V usage is TRBV5-5 and J usage is TRBJ2-7; 9 nucleotides align to TRBD1. The CDR3 has 16 amino acids. In germline, CDR1 is SGHKS, CDR2 YYEKEE (reference sequence). Trimming cost V 4 bases and J 0 bases; bases outside gene matches: 8. The CDR3: CASSHGQGFSSYEQYF. CDR3 DNA: TGTGCCAGCAGCCACGGACAGGGGTTCAGCTCCTACGAGCAGTACTTC.

In its sample, this clonotype was seen once. The rearrangement joins TRBV3-1 to TRBJ1-2, with 7 bases aligning to TRBD1. Trimming took 0 bases from V and 9 from J; bases not matched to a gene: 7. The CDR3 contains 14 residues. The V gene's germline CDR1 is LGHDT and CDR2 YNNKEL (reference sequence). The CDR3 spells CASSQDGAGGRYTF. CDR3 coding DNA: TGTGCCAGCAGCCAAGATGGGGCAGGGGGACGCTACACCTTC.

The rearrangement uses TRBV12-3 or TRBV12-4 and TRBJ2-5, with D hard to call. The CDR3 totals 15 residues. V was shortened by 1 base and J by 0 bases, with 9 bases between the two germline ends. CDR3 residues: CASSLGAPYQETQYF. CDR3 sequence (DNA): TGTGCCAGCAGTTTAGGGGCACCTTACCAAGAGACCCAGTACTTC.

The chain recombines TRBV7-8 with TRBJ2-3, with D tentatively TRBD1 or TRBD2 (7 bases each). V lost 5 bases, J lost 1 base, and 22 bases lay in between. The germline V gene encodes CDR1 SGHVS and CDR2 FQNEAQ. This CDR3 comprises 18 residues. The CDR3 here is CASSLRSRQGGRTDTQYF. The CDR3 DNA reads TGTGCCAGCAGCCTCCGATCCAGACAGGGAGGGCGCACAGATACGCAGTATTTT.

The CDR3 DNA reads TGCAGTGCCCACAGCGGGGAGACCCAGTACTTC. Its protein product is CSAHSGETQYF. The chain combines TRBV20-1 with TRBJ2-5; a weak D match, TRBD2 (6 bases). This CDR3 contains 11 residues. Trimming left V 6 bases short and J 5 bases short, with 10 bases between. CDR1 is DFQATT and CDR2 is SNEGSKA in the germline V gene (reference sequence).

This clonotype showed up just a few times. This rearrangement joins TRBV20-1 to TRBJ2-5; 7 nucleotides agree with TRBD1. This CDR3 region has 13 residues. Germline trimming cut 5 bases from V and 0 bases from J; bases unmatched to any gene: 3. The V gene's germline CDR1 is DFQATT and CDR2 SNEGSKA (reference sequence). The CDR3 coding sequence is TGCAGTGCTGGACAGGCCTACCAAGAGACCCAGTACTTC. It encodes CSAGQAYQETQYF.

This clonotype was seen only a few times. J is TRBJ2-7 and V is TRBV6-2 or TRBV6-3; 7 positions agree with TRBD1. The CDR3 covers 15 residues. V gave up 0 bases and J gave up 3 bases; unmatched junction bases: 5. The V gene's germline CDR1 is MNHEY and CDR2 SVGEGT. The CDR3 protein is CASSYSGTANYEQYF. In nucleotides, the CDR3 is TGTGCCAGCAGTTACTCGGGGACAGCGAACTACGAGCAGTACTTC.

This clonotype was seen more than once but under ten times. The chain combines TRBV25-1 with TRBJ1-2, with a weak D call TRBD1 (5 bases). Germline CDR1 and CDR2: MGHDK and SYGVNS. The V gene lost 11 bases and the J gene lost 4 bases, with 20 bases spanning the gap. This CDR3 spans 14 amino acids. The chain's CDR3 is CAAAPWGSAYGYTF. CDR3 DNA sequence: TGTGCCGCAGCTCCCTGGGGGTCGGCCTATGGCTACACCTTC.

This clonotype appeared many times. An end of the junction does not agree with germline; a read error may underlie this. V gene TRBV4-1 combines with J gene TRBJ2-5, with 13 bases that match TRBD2. Germline V gene sequence: CDR1 MGHRA, CDR2 YSYEKL. The CDR3 consists of 15 residues. CDR3 sequence: CASSQGLAGQETQYF. The CDR3 coding sequence is TGTGCCAGCAGCCAGGGACTAGCGGGGCAAGAGACCCAGTACTTC.

In regard to this clonotype: It may be a read error: a sequence one base away is much more abundant. V is TRBV12-3 or TRBV12-4 and J is TRBJ1-2, with 11 positions matching TRBD1. V was clipped by 6 bases and J by 7 bases; unmatched bases: 1. The CDR3 sequence is 12 residues long. Written as DNA, the CDR3 is TGTGCCAGCAGCGGGACAGGGGGTGGCTACACCTTC. It codes for CASSGTGGGYTF.

In its sample, this clonotype was seen a few times. The rearrangement joins TRBV7-8 to TRBJ2-1; 11 bases line up with TRBD2. The CDR3 contains 16 residues. The V gene's germline CDR1 is SGHVS and CDR2 FQNEAQ. The V and J ends lost 1 base and 6 bases, in that order; junction bases with no gene match: 5. The CDR3 loop is CASSLDLAGGRNEQFF. DNA of the CDR3: TGTGCCAGCAGCTTAGACCTAGCGGGAGGCCGCAATGAGCAGTTCTTC.